A single sample is the source of the 32 T cell receptor beta chains below, sequenced in a study of cytotoxic CD8 clonotypes in ibrutinib-treated CLL. The repertoire was sequenced with immunoSEQ multiplex PCR; TCRdb's copy has only in-frame clones and lacks some. The sample gives several thousand clones, around 74% of which show up once; approximately 5.2% is in the top ten. This specimen was PBMCs, taken before ibrutinib treatment. The receptors were gathered from a human donor with chronic lymphocytic leukemia.

The chain uses TRBV12-5 and TRBJ2-5; TRBD1 matches at 7 bases. V lost 6 bases to trimming and J lost 0 bases; unmatched junction nucleotides: 7. CDR1 and CDR2 from the germline V gene are LGHNT and FRNRAP. CDR3 length: 15 amino acids. The CDR3 reads CASGPGTADQETQYF. The CDR3 DNA sequence: TGTGCTAGTGGCCCAGGGACAGCCGACCAAGAGACCCAGTACTTC.

This chain links TRBV22-1 with TRBJ1-2. TRBV22-1 represents a pseudogene. This CDR3 contains 14 residues. The CDR3 region has the DNA TGTCCTGGGAGAGCCGCTAGAAAGACCTATGGCTACACCTTC. Its translation: CPGRAARKTYGYTF.

The chain uses TRBV28 and TRBJ1-4; D is unclear. Germline V gives CDR1 MDHEN, CDR2 SYDVKM. Trimming cost V 8 bases and J 0 bases, with 19 bases left between them. The CDR3 has 17 residues. The CDR3 DNA reads as TGTGCCAGCTCCACGGAGTCATACGGGGCAACTAATGAAAAACTGTTTTTT. Translating it yields CASSTESYGATNEKLFF.

The genes are TRBV7-2 and TRBJ2-2; a possible D gene is TRBD1 (5 bases). Trimming pared 6 bases from V and 5 bases from J, leaving 13 bases between. This CDR3 contains 14 residues. Germline CDR1 is SGHTA and CDR2 is FQGNSA. The CDR3 nucleotides are TGTGCCAGCAGAAGCAGGGTGGGGACCGGGGAGCTGTTTTTT. Protein sequence: CASRSRVGTGELFF.

This clone showed up just a few times. The chain joins TRBV6-5 to TRBJ2-2; D may be TRBD1 (6 bases). Trimming cost V 7 bases and J 4 bases, with 13 bases left between them. Germline CDR1 reads MNHEY; CDR2 reads SVGAGI. The CDR3 is 14 residues long. For the CDR3, the DNA is TGTGCCAGCATGTTCCGCAGGGGCACCGGGGAGCTGTTTTTT. This codes for CASMFRRGTGELFF.

The rearrangement links TRBV28 to TRBJ1-5; no clear D. CDR1 and CDR2 (germline): MDHEN, SYDVKM. CDR3 size: 13 residues. Trimming shortened V by 6 bases and J by 4 bases, and 10 bases separated the two germline ends. In DNA form, the CDR3 reads TGTGCCAGCAGGTGGCAGAAAAATCAGCCCCAGCATTTT. This translates into CASRWQKNQPQHF. The full variable domain, with the rest looked up from reference TRBV28 and TRBJ1-5, is DVKVTQSSRYLVKRTGEKVFLECVQDMDHENMFWYRQDPGLGLRLIYFSYDVKMKEKGDIPEGYSVSREKKERFSLILESASTNQTSMYLCASRWQKNQPQHFGDGTRLSIL.

The chain employs TRBV7-2 and TRBJ2-3; D not certain. Trimming took off 5 bases at V and 0 bases at J, with 9 bases between the two ends. From germline, CDR1 is SGHTA and CDR2 FQGNSA. This CDR3 region has 14 residues. The CDR3 is CASSPLPSTDTQYF. In nucleotides, the CDR3 is TGTGCCAGCAGCCCCCTCCCTAGCACAGATACGCAGTATTTT. Full variable domain (missing parts from reference TRBV7-2 and TRBJ2-3): GAGVSQSPSNKVTEKGKDVELRCDPISGHTALYWYRQSLGQGLEFLIYFQGNSAPDKSGLPSDRFSAERTGGSVSTLTIQRTQQEDSAVYLCASSPLPSTDTQYFGPGTRLTVL.

A few counts support this clone. The chain is built from TRBV5-1 and TRBJ1-2; D is unclear. V was pared by 1 base and J by 1 base, with 5 bases between. Germline CDR1 and CDR2: SGHRS and YFSETQ. This CDR3 has 13 amino acids. CDR3 sequence reads: CASSLTNNYGYTF. CDR3 coding DNA: TGCGCCAGCAGCTTGACAAATAACTATGGCTACACCTTC. Looking up the rest from reference TRBV5-1 and TRBJ1-2 gives the full variable domain: KAGVTQTPRYLIKTRGQQVTLSCSPISGHRSVSWYQQTPGQGLQFLFEYFSETQRNKGNFPGRFSGRQFSNSRSEMNVSTLELGDSALYLCASSLTNNYGYTFGSGTRLTVV.

The rearrangement links TRBV2 to TRBJ2-1; either TRBD1 or TRBD2 may supply D (5 bases each). Germline assignment: CDR1 SNHLY and CDR2 FYNNEI. CDR3 size: 15 residues. V dropped 2 bases and J dropped 7 bases, with 15 bases sitting between them. The CDR3 nucleotides are TGTGCCAGCAGTGAAAGGGGCGGAGAGGGGAATGAGCAGTTCTTC. Its protein is CASSERGGEGNEQFF.

The chain combines TRBV4-2 with TRBJ1-4; a weak D match, TRBD1 (5 bases). V lost 0 bases to trimming and J lost 4 bases, with 21 bases between them. Per the germline V gene, CDR1 is LGHNA and CDR2 is YNFKEQ. CDR3 length: 19 amino acids. The CDR3 loop is CASSQDPGVRVGGNEKLFF. CDR3 bases: TGTGCCAGCAGCCAAGACCCGGGGGTAAGGGTAGGTGGTAATGAAAAACTGTTTTTT.

V gene TRBV5-4 combines with J gene TRBJ1-4; TRBD1 is a possible D gene (5 bases). The CDR3 loop spans 16 amino acids. V lost 3 bases and J 0 bases, leaving 12 bases between the germline ends. Germline CDR1 reads SGHNT; CDR2 reads YYREEE (reference sequence). CDR3 nucleotide sequence: TGTGCCAGCAGCTCCCTTGGGGCATCAACTAATGAAAAACTGTTTTTT. Translated, it gives CASSSLGASTNEKLFF.

This clone was seen a handful of times. J is TRBJ1-5 and V is TRBV19; TRBD1 might be the D (5 bases). CDR3 length equals 15 residues. Germline lookup yields CDR1 LNHDA and CDR2 SQIVND (reference sequence). Trimming left V 4 bases short and J 3 bases short, with 13 bases between. This CDR3 is CASSSRGLVNQPQHF. In DNA, the CDR3 is TGTGCCAGTAGTAGCCGGGGACTGGTCAATCAGCCCCAGCATTTT.

This clone is a singleton in its sample. This chain links TRBV7-3 with TRBJ2-3; 8 bases align to TRBD2. CDR3 length: 17 residues. Trimming removed 5 bases from V and 2 bases from J; junction bases left unmatched: 12. From germline, CDR1 is SGHTA and CDR2 FQGTGA. CDR3 sequence: CASSPRSGRGYTDTQYF. CDR3 sequence (DNA): TGTGCCAGCAGCCCACGTTCCGGGAGGGGTTACACAGATACGCAGTATTTT. The full variable domain, in which reference TRBV7-3 and TRBJ2-3 provide the parts outside the CDR3, is GAGVSQTPSNKVTEKGKYVELRCDPISGHTALYWYRQSLGQGPEFLIYFQGTGAADDSGLPNDRFFAVRPEGSVSTLKIQRTERGDSAVYLCASSPRSGRGYTDTQYFGPGTRLTVL.

V gene TRBV11-2 combines with J gene TRBJ2-7, with 8 bases identical to TRBD1. Germline V gives CDR1 SGHAT, CDR2 FQNNGV. The CDR3 contains 14 residues. J gave up 6 bases and V 0 bases, and 4 bases lay outside the gene matches. This CDR3 is CASSLDRGTGEQYF. As DNA, the CDR3 is TGTGCCAGCAGCTTAGATCGGGGGACAGGCGAGCAGTACTTC.

This sequence joins TRBV10-1 and TRBJ1-5, with no clear D. CDR1 WNHNN and CDR2 SYGVQD come from the germline V gene (reference sequence). This CDR3 has 13 residues. V lost 0 bases and J lost 6, with 6 bases in between. CDR3 residues: CASSESVAQPQHF. Here the CDR3 DNA reads TGCGCCAGCAGTGAGTCGGTCGCTCAGCCCCAGCATTTT.

In its sample, this clone was seen a few times. The V and J genes are TRBV28 and TRBJ2-7, with a possible D match to TRBD1 (6 bases). Trimming pared 3 bases from V and 5 bases from J, leaving 17 bases between. The CDR3 has 15 residues. Germline CDR1 is MDHEN and CDR2 is SYDVKM. CDR3 sequence (DNA): TGTGCCAGCAGTTTTCCTTCCGGGACAAAGCACGAGCAGTACTTC. Its translation is CASSFPSGTKHEQYF.

V usage is TRBV28 and J usage is TRBJ2-7; D gene uncertain. CDR1 is MDHEN, CDR2 SYDVKM, per germline. Trimming cost V 3 bases and J 3 bases, with 3 bases left between them. The CDR3 contains 11 residues. The CDR3 loop is CASSLGYEQYF. The CDR3 DNA is TGTGCCAGCAGTTTGGGCTACGAGCAGTACTTC.

The chain employs TRBV5-1 and TRBJ2-3; 8 bases fit TRBD2. This CDR3 comprises 17 residues. Germline V CDR1 and CDR2: SGHRS, YFSETQ. The ends lost 0 bases at V and 0 bases at J; junction bases unmatched: 6. The CDR3 loop reads CASSLVLGGGSTDTQYF. The CDR3 DNA reads as TGCGCCAGCAGCTTGGTGTTGGGCGGGGGGAGCACAGATACGCAGTATTTT.

This clone has only a few counts. The chain combines TRBV5-1 with TRBJ2-5, with 8 bases aligning to TRBD1. Germline-derived CDR1 and CDR2 are SGHRS and YFSETQ. The junction had 8 bases not matched to a gene; V was cut back by 1 base and J by 6 bases. The CDR3 sequence is 15 residues long. The CDR3 bases are TGCGCCAGCAGCTTGAAGCTGGCAGGGGGCAAGACCCAGTACTTC. It is translated as CASSLKLAGGKTQYF.

This chain links TRBV5-6 with TRBJ2-7; perhaps TRBD2 as D (5 bases). CDR3 length equals 15 residues. Germline CDR1 is SGHDT and CDR2 is YYEEEE. Trimming took off 3 bases at V and 2 bases at J, with 15 bases between the two ends. CDR3 sequence (DNA): TGTGCCAGCAGCTCCTATTTGCGGGTAGCCTACGAGCAGTACTTC. Its protein product is CASSSYLRVAYEQYF. Drawing the rest from reference TRBV5-6 and TRBJ2-7, the complete variable domain is DAGVTQSPTHLIKTRGQQVTLRCSPKSGHDTVSWYQQALGQGPQFIFQYYEEEERQRGNFPDRFSGHQFPNYSSELNVNALLLGDSALYLCASSSYLRVAYEQYFGPGTRLTVT.

This chain joins TRBV4-2 and TRBJ2-1; 8 nucleotides match TRBD1. Germline V gives CDR1 LGHNA, CDR2 YNFKEQ. Unmatched junction bases numbered 5, after V lost 3 bases and J lost 7 bases. The CDR3 totals 14 residues. The CDR3 reads CASSHPDRENEQFF. For the CDR3, the DNA is TGTGCCAGCAGCCACCCGGACAGGGAAAATGAGCAGTTCTTC.

In its sample, this clone was seen a few times. The chain links TRBV19 to TRBJ1-4; D uncertain. This CDR3 contains 12 residues. The germline V gene encodes CDR1 LNHDA and CDR2 SQIVND (reference sequence). Deletions cut 7 bases from V and 7 bases from J, with 10 bases between. The CDR3 protein is CASNWVGEKLFF. The CDR3 region has the DNA TGTGCCAGTAATTGGGTTGGTGAAAAACTGTTTTTT.

This chain joins TRBV30 and TRBJ2-3; D possibly corresponds to TRBD2 (6 bases). This CDR3 region has 14 residues. In germline, CDR1 is GTSNPN, CDR2 SVGIG (reference sequence). V was cut by 4 bases and J by 2 bases, with 13 bases left in between. Here the CDR3 reads CAWKAGHNTDTQYF. The CDR3 coding sequence is TGTGCCTGGAAGGCGGGGCACAACACAGATACGCAGTATTTT. The full variable domain, completed using reference TRBV30 and TRBJ2-3, is SQTIHQWPATLVQPVGSPLSLECTVEGTSNPNLYWYRQAAGRGLQLLFYSVGIGQISSEVPQNLSASRPQDRQFILSSKKLLLSDSGFYLCAWKAGHNTDTQYFGPGTRLTVL.

The rearrangement joins TRBV11-2 to TRBJ2-1; D unresolved. The CDR3 is made up of 10 amino acids. V was cut by 3 bases and J by 7 bases, with 1 base left in between. CDR1 SGHAT and CDR2 FQNNGV come from the germline V gene. The CDR3 nucleotides are TGTGCCAGCAGCTTTAATGAGCAGTTCTTC. Its protein product is CASSFNEQFF.

The chain is built from TRBV9 and TRBJ2-3; D gene unclear. CDR1 and CDR2 (germline): SGDLS, YYNGEE. Trimming stripped 1 base from V and 6 bases from J, with 15 bases between. This CDR3 contains 15 residues. The CDR3 reads CASSVSGGHGDTQYF. The CDR3 region has the DNA TGTGCCAGCAGCGTATCGGGCGGTCATGGGGATACGCAGTATTTT.

About this clone itself: The final CDR3 position lacks the conserved phenylalanine or tryptophan, pointing to a likely read error. The V and J genes are TRBV5-1 and TRBJ1-2; D not certain. In germline, CDR1 is SGHRS, CDR2 YFSETQ. The CDR3 is 13 amino acids. With 2 bases removed from V and 4 bases from J, the gap between germline ends came to 9 bases. This chain's CDR3 is CASSFFQGYGYTL. CDR3 nucleotide sequence: TGCGCCAGCAGCTTTTTCCAAGGCTATGGCTACACCCTC.

The V call is TRBV28, the J call TRBJ2-7; the match to TRBD2 covers 11 bases. There are 17 residues in the CDR3. V shed 6 bases, J shed 6 bases, and the junction held 16 bases outside the gene matches. The germline V gene encodes CDR1 MDHEN and CDR2 SYDVKM. CDR3 sequence: CASRPNPKTSGDCEQYF. The CDR3 DNA follows: TGTGCCAGCAGACCTAACCCTAAGACTAGCGGGGACTGCGAGCAGTACTTC.

This sequence joins TRBV30 and TRBJ2-1, with 9 nucleotides matching TRBD2. CDR1 is GTSNPN and CDR2 is SVGIG in the germline V gene (reference sequence). V gave up 5 bases and J gave up 3 bases; unmatched junction bases: 5. This CDR3 contains 14 residues. CDR3 amino acids: CAWAGTSLYNEQFF. CDR3 coding DNA: TGTGCCTGGGCCGGGACTAGCCTCTACAATGAGCAGTTCTTC.

The chain couples TRBV28 to TRBJ2-5; 7 nucleotides match TRBD2. This CDR3 has 17 residues. With 4 bases clipped from V and 4 bases from J, the junction kept 15 bases outside the gene matches. Per germline, CDR1 MDHEN and CDR2 SYDVKM. The CDR3 protein is CASSSPVSGRPGETQYF. DNA for the CDR3: TGTGCCAGCAGTTCTCCCGTTAGCGGGCGACCCGGAGAGACCCAGTACTTC.

V and J are TRBV6-1 and TRBJ1-2, with D hard to call. CDR3 length: 17 amino acids. The germline gives CDR1 MNHNS, CDR2 SASEGT. V was shortened by 0 bases and J by 6 bases, with 20 bases between the two germline ends. The CDR3: CASSEALKATRGNGYTF. CDR3 in DNA: TGTGCCAGCAGTGAAGCGCTTAAAGCCACGCGAGGGAATGGCTACACCTTC.

The chain is built from TRBV10-3 and TRBJ2-1; TRBD1 matches at 9 bases. The CDR3 totals 16 residues. Germline V gene data show CDR1 as ENHRY and CDR2 as SYGVKD. J gave up 8 bases and V 7 bases, and 15 bases lay outside the gene matches. The CDR3 loop is CAITADTGGVMHEQFF. CDR3 nucleotide sequence: TGTGCCATCACCGCCGACACAGGGGGCGTAATGCATGAGCAGTTCTTC.

The chain links TRBV19 to TRBJ2-1, with a tentative D call TRBD1 (5 bases). V lost 0 bases to trimming and J lost 6 bases, with 9 bases between them. The CDR3 runs to 14 residues. From germline, CDR1 is LNHDA and CDR2 SQIVND (reference sequence). CDR3 sequence: CASSIDVGANEQFF. The CDR3 bases are TGTGCCAGTAGTATAGATGTAGGGGCCAATGAGCAGTTCTTC.